A selection of T cell receptor beta chains follows, all from one sample in a study of T cells after yellow fever vaccination. TCRdb called the 5' RACE reads again in MiXCR, with one record for every CDR3 protein. This table has 300,000 or so distinct CDR3 sequences, 8% to 9.5% appearing once. The sequences come from PBMCs, collected roughly 46 days after the first yellow fever vaccination. Receptors were obtained from a man between 18 and 29 years old who received the YFV17D yellow fever vaccine. CDR3s include the opening cysteine and the closing phenylalanine or tryptophan. The D gene is left open where the match is weak. Clone sizes are given selectively: once, few, many, or a class where the clone is expanded.

J gene: TRBJ2-2; V gene: TRBV12-3/TRBV12-4; D gene: TRBD2; CDR3 length: 16; clone size: few; CDR3 protein: CASSRGLAVTTGELFF; CDR3 DNA: TGTGCCAGCAGTCGAGGACTAGCGGTAACCACCGGGGAGCTGTTTTTT
J gene: TRBJ2-3; V gene: TRBV18; D gene: NA; CDR3 length: 16; clone size: NA; CDR3 protein: CASSPRPGEVTDTQYF; CDR3 DNA: TGTGCCAGCTCACCACGTCCAGGGGAAGTCACAGATACGCAGTATTTT
J gene: TRBJ2-3; V gene: TRBV10-2; D gene: TRBD2; CDR3 length: 15; clone size: NA; CDR3 protein: CASSATGTTTDTQYF; CDR3 DNA: TGCGCCAGCAGCGCCACCGGGACTACCACAGATACGCAGTATTTT
J gene: TRBJ1-5; V gene: TRBV12-3/TRBV12-4; D gene: NA; CDR3 length: 15; clone size: few; CDR3 protein: CASRSRDLGNQPQHF; CDR3 DNA: TGTGCCAGCAGGTCCCGGGACCTGGGGAATCAGCCCCAGCATTTT
J gene: TRBJ2-1; V gene: TRBV12-3/TRBV12-4; D gene: TRBD2; CDR3 length: 15; clone size: few; CDR3 protein: CASRLLAGSYNEQFF; CDR3 DNA: TGTGCCAGCAGGCTACTAGCGGGGTCCTACAATGAGCAGTTCTTC
J gene: TRBJ2-7; V gene: TRBV7-9; D gene: NA; CDR3 length: 14; clone size: NA; CDR3 protein: CASSSRHSIHEQYF; CDR3 DNA: TGTGCCAGCAGCTCACGGCACAGCATCCACGAGCAGTACTTC
J gene: TRBJ1-6; V gene: TRBV5-4; D gene: NA; CDR3 length: 14; clone size: NA; CDR3 protein: CASSVDWNNSPLHF; CDR3 DNA: TGTGCCAGCAGCGTGGACTGGAACAATTCACCCCTCCACTTT
J gene: TRBJ1-1; V gene: TRBV20-1; D gene: TRBD1; CDR3 length: 15; clone size: few; CDR3 protein: CSAPPGQGIDTEAFF; CDR3 DNA: TGCAGTGCTCCCCCGGGACAGGGAATAGACACTGAAGCTTTCTTT
J gene: TRBJ1-5; V gene: TRBV2; D gene: NA; CDR3 length: 14; clone size: few; CDR3 protein: CASNLDGVAQPQHF; CDR3 DNA: TGTGCCAGCAACTTGGACGGGGTGGCTCAGCCCCAGCATTTT
J gene: TRBJ2-3; V gene: TRBV28; D gene: TRBD2; CDR3 length: 18; clone size: few; CDR3 protein: CASSPWGVGAGTTDTQYF; CDR3 DNA: TGTGCCAGCAGTCCCTGGGGAGTGGGAGCGGGGACCACAGATACGCAGTATTTT
J gene: TRBJ2-5; V gene: TRBV7-2; D gene: TRBD1; CDR3 length: 14; clone size: few; CDR3 protein: CASSLRANRGTQYF; CDR3 DNA: TGTGCCAGCAGCCTAAGAGCCAACAGGGGGACCCAGTACTTC
J gene: TRBJ2-3; V gene: TRBV20-1; D gene: NA; CDR3 length: 13; clone size: many; CDR3 protein: CSAWGGHTDTQYF; CDR3 DNA: TGCAGTGCTTGGGGGGGCCACACAGATACGCAGTATTTT
J gene: TRBJ2-1; V gene: TRBV5-1; D gene: NA; CDR3 length: 15; clone size: NA; CDR3 protein: CASSSREGGWNEQFF; CDR3 DNA: TGCGCCAGCAGCTCAAGGGAGGGGGGATGGAATGAGCAGTTCTTC
J gene: TRBJ2-3; V gene: TRBV7-6; D gene: TRBD2; CDR3 length: 15; clone size: NA; CDR3 protein: CASSLAGNVIDTQYF; CDR3 DNA: TGTGCCAGCAGCCTAGCGGGGAATGTGATAGATACGCAGTATTTT
J gene: TRBJ2-5; V gene: TRBV12-3/TRBV12-4; D gene: TRBD2; CDR3 length: 14; clone size: NA; CDR3 protein: CASSFWGGRETQYF; CDR3 DNA: TGTGCCAGCAGTTTTTGGGGGGGACGGGAGACCCAGTACTTC
J gene: TRBJ1-6; V gene: TRBV12-3/TRBV12-4; D gene: NA; CDR3 length: 13; clone size: NA; CDR3 protein: CASSLAQWTPLHF; CDR3 DNA: TGTGCCAGCAGTTTGGCGCAGTGGACACCCCTCCACTTT
J gene: TRBJ2-5; V gene: TRBV7-2; D gene: NA; CDR3 length: 14; clone size: NA; CDR3 protein: CASSLGLSPETQYF; CDR3 DNA: TGTGCCAGCAGCCTGGGGCTTTCCCCCGAGACCCAGTACTTC
J gene: TRBJ2-7; V gene: TRBV19; D gene: NA; CDR3 length: 14; clone size: few; CDR3 protein: CASSIDDGHYEQYF; CDR3 DNA: TGTGCCAGTAGTATAGACGACGGACACTACGAGCAGTACTTC
J gene: TRBJ1-1; V gene: TRBV7-9; D gene: NA; CDR3 length: 16; clone size: NA; CDR3 protein: CASSYGTRGGNTEAFF; CDR3 DNA: TGTGCCAGCAGCTACGGGACACGGGGTGGGAACACTGAAGCTTTCTTT
J gene: TRBJ1-2; V gene: TRBV12-3/TRBV12-4; D gene: NA; CDR3 length: 13; clone size: few; CDR3 protein: CASSLRQAYGYTF; CDR3 DNA: TGTGCCAGCAGTTTGCGACAAGCCTATGGCTACACCTTC
J gene: TRBJ2-1; V gene: TRBV5-1; D gene: NA; CDR3 length: 12; clone size: NA; CDR3 protein: CASSLVDHEQFF; CDR3 DNA: TGCGCCAGCAGCTTGGTGGACCATGAGCAGTTCTTC
J gene: TRBJ2-7; V gene: TRBV2; D gene: TRBD1; CDR3 length: 12; clone size: few; CDR3 protein: CAIGDRVNEQYF; CDR3 DNA: TGTGCCATCGGGGACAGGGTTAACGAGCAGTACTTC
J gene: TRBJ2-4; V gene: TRBV5-1; D gene: NA; CDR3 length: 15; clone size: NA; CDR3 protein: CASSLITGHKNIQYF; CDR3 DNA: TGCGCCAGCAGCCTTATCACAGGGCACAAAAACATTCAGTACTTC
J gene: TRBJ2-4; V gene: TRBV3-1; D gene: TRBD1; CDR3 length: 19; clone size: few; CDR3 protein: CASGPHPGQISLAKNIQYF; CDR3 DNA: TGTGCCAGCGGACCCCACCCGGGACAGATATCTTTAGCCAAAAACATTCAGTACTTC
J gene: TRBJ2-7; V gene: TRBV30; D gene: NA; CDR3 length: 13; clone size: NA; CDR3 protein: CAWSPPGVYEQYF; CDR3 DNA: TGTGCCTGGAGCCCTCCAGGGGTCTACGAGCAGTACTTC
J gene: TRBJ2-7; V gene: TRBV5-1; D gene: TRBD1; CDR3 length: 16; clone size: NA; CDR3 protein: CASSLAQTGVPYEQYF; CDR3 DNA: TGCGCCAGCAGCTTGGCACAGACAGGGGTCCCCTACGAGCAGTACTTC
J gene: TRBJ2-1; V gene: TRBV5-1; D gene: NA; CDR3 length: 12; clone size: NA; CDR3 protein: CASSSGDNEQFF; CDR3 DNA: TGCGCCAGCAGTTCAGGGGACAATGAGCAGTTCTTC
J gene: TRBJ2-5; V gene: TRBV30; D gene: TRBD1; CDR3 length: 16; clone size: NA; CDR3 protein: CAWSYTGTGHRETQYF; CDR3 DNA: TGTGCCTGGAGTTATACCGGGACAGGGCATAGGGAGACCCAGTACTTC
J gene: TRBJ2-5; V gene: TRBV6-4; D gene: TRBD2; CDR3 length: 18; clone size: NA; CDR3 protein: CASSDSKIGLAGQETQYF; CDR3 DNA: TGTGCCAGCAGTGACTCGAAAATCGGACTAGCGGGACAAGAGACCCAGTACTTC
J gene: TRBJ2-1; V gene: TRBV12-5; D gene: TRBD1; CDR3 length: 14; clone size: few; CDR3 protein: CASGGDRGNNEQFF; CDR3 DNA: TGTGCTAGTGGGGGAGACAGGGGTAACAATGAGCAGTTCTTC
J gene: TRBJ1-1; V gene: TRBV12-3/TRBV12-4; D gene: NA; CDR3 length: 13; clone size: many; CDR3 protein: CASSPGGSTEAFF; CDR3 DNA: TGTGCCAGCAGCCCGGGGGGGAGCACTGAAGCTTTCTTT
J gene: TRBJ2-5; V gene: TRBV20-1; D gene: NA; CDR3 length: 15; clone size: NA; CDR3 protein: CSARIFGGLQETQYF; CDR3 DNA: TGCAGTGCTAGGATCTTTGGGGGACTGCAAGAGACCCAGTACTTC
J gene: TRBJ2-3; V gene: TRBV11-2; D gene: NA; CDR3 length: 16; clone size: many; CDR3 protein: CASSLGRGAYTDTQYF; CDR3 DNA: TGTGCCAGCAGCTTAGGTCGCGGGGCGTACACAGATACGCAGTATTTT
J gene: TRBJ1-4; V gene: TRBV12-5; D gene: NA; CDR3 length: 14; clone size: NA; CDR3 protein: CASASSATNEKLFF; CDR3 DNA: TGTGCTAGTGCTTCCAGCGCAACTAATGAAAAACTGTTTTTT
J gene: TRBJ1-4; V gene: TRBV6-2/TRBV6-3; D gene: NA; CDR3 length: 11; clone size: NA; CDR3 protein: CASRGRVKLFF; CDR3 DNA: TGTGCCAGCAGGGGCCGGGTAAAACTGTTTTTT
J gene: TRBJ1-5; V gene: TRBV15; D gene: NA; CDR3 length: 15; clone size: few; CDR3 protein: CATSAGKGGNQPQHF; CDR3 DNA: TGTGCCACCAGCGCAGGCAAGGGGGGCAATCAGCCCCAGCATTTT
J gene: TRBJ2-5; V gene: TRBV5-6; D gene: TRBD1; CDR3 length: 13; clone size: few; CDR3 protein: CASSLEQGETQYF; CDR3 DNA: TGTGCCAGCAGCTTGGAACAGGGGGAGACCCAGTACTTC
J gene: TRBJ1-6; V gene: TRBV7-9; D gene: NA; CDR3 length: 12; clone size: few; CDR3 protein: CASSTGASPLHF; CDR3 DNA: TGTGCCAGCAGCACGGGGGCCTCACCCCTCCACTTT
J gene: TRBJ1-2; V gene: TRBV4-3; D gene: NA; CDR3 length: 15; clone size: many; CDR3 protein: CASSQLGGTNYGYTF; CDR3 DNA: TGCGCCAGCAGCCAACTCGGAGGGACTAACTATGGCTACACCTTC
J gene: TRBJ1-1; V gene: TRBV7-9; D gene: TRBD1; CDR3 length: 14; clone size: NA; CDR3 protein: CASSLTGAGAEAFF; CDR3 DNA: TGTGCCAGCAGCTTGACAGGGGCGGGGGCTGAAGCTTTCTTT
J gene: TRBJ2-2; V gene: TRBV7-3; D gene: NA; CDR3 length: 11; clone size: many; CDR3 protein: CASSQTGELFF; CDR3 DNA: TGTGCCAGCAGCCAAACCGGGGAGCTGTTTTTT